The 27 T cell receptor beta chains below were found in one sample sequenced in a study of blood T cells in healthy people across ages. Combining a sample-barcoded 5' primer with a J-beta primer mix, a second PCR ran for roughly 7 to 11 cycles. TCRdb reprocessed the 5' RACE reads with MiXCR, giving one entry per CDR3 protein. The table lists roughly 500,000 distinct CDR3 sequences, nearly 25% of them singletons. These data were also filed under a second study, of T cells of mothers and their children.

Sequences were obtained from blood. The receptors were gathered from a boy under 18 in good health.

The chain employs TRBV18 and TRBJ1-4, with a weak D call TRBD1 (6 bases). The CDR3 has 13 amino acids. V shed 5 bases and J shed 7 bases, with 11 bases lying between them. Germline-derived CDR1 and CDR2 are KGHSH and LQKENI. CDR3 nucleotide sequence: TGTGCCAGCTCAGGGGGGCGCGGTGAAAAACTGTTTTTT. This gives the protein CASSGGRGEKLFF.

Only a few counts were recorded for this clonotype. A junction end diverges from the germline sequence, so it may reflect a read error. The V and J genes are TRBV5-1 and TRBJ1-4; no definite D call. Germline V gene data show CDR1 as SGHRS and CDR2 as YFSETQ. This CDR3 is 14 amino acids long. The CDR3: CASNLDPNDEKLFF. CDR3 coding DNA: TGCGCCAGCAACTTGGACCCGAATGATGAAAAACTGTTTTTT.

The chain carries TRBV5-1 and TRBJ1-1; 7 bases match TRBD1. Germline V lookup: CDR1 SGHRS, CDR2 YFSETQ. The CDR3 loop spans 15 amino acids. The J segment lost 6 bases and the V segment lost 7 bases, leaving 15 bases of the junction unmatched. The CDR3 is CASRIGGGVRPEAFF. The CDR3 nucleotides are TGCGCCAGCCGAATCGGAGGGGGCGTGCGTCCTGAAGCTTTCTTT.

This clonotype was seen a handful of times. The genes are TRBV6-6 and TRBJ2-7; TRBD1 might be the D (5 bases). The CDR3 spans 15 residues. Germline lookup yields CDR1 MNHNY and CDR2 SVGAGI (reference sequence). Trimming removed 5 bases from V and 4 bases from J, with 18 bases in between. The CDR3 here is CASSPPQGSGYEQYF. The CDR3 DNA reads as TGTGCCAGCAGTCCCCCGCAGGGCTCGGGTTACGAGCAGTACTTC.

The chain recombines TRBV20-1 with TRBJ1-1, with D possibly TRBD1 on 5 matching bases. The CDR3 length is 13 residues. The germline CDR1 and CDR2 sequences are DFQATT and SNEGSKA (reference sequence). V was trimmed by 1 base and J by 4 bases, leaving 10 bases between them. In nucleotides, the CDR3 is TGCAGTGCTAGAGTTCCGGGGGTCACTGAAGCTTTCTTT. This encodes CSARVPGVTEAFF.

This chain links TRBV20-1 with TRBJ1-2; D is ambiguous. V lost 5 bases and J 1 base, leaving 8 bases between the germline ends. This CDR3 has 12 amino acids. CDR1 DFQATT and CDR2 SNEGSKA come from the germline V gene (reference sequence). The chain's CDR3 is CSAHHYNYGYTF. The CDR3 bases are TGCAGTGCTCACCACTATAACTATGGCTACACCTTC.

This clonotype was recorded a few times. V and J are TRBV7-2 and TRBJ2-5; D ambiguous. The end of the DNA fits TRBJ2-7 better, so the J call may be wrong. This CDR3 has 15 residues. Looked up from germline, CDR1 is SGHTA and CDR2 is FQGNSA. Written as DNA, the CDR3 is TGTGCCAGCAGCTTAGTTTCGGACGAACCCTACGAGCAGTACTTC. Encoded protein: CASSLVSDEPYEQYF.

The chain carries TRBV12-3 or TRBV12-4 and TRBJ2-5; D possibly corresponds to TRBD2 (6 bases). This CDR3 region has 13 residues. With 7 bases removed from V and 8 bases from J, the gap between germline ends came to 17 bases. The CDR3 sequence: CASIDPRGGTQYF. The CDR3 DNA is TGTGCCAGCATCGACCCCCGGGGAGGAACCCAGTACTTC.

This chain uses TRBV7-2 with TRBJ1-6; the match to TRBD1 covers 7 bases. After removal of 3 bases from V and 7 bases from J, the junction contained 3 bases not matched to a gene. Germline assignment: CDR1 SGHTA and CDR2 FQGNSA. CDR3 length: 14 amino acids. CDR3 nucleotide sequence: TGTGCCAGCAGCTTGGGACAGAGCAATTCACCCCTCCACTTT. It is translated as CASSLGQSNSPLHF.

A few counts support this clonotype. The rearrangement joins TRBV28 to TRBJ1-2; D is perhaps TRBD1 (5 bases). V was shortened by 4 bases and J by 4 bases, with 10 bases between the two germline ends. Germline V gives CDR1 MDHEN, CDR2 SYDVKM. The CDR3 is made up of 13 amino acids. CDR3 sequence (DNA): TGTGCCAGCAGTTCCGCAGGGTTCTATGGCTACACCTTC. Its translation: CASSSAGFYGYTF.

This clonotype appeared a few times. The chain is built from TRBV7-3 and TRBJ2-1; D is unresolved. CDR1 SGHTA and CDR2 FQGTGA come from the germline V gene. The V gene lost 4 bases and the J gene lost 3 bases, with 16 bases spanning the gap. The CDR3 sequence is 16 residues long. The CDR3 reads CASSSSGPGLYNEQFF. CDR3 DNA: TGTGCCAGCAGCTCATCCGGGCCCGGGCTCTACAATGAGCAGTTCTTC.

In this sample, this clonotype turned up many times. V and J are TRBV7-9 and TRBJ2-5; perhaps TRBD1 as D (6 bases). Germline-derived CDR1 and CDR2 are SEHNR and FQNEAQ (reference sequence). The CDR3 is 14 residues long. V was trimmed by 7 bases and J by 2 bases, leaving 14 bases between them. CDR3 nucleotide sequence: TGTGCCAGCACCCAACAGGGAATACAAGAGACCCAGTACTTC. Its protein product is CASTQQGIQETQYF.

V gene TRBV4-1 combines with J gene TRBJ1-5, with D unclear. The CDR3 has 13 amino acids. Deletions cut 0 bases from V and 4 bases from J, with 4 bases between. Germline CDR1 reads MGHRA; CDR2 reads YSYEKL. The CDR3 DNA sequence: TGCGCCAGCAGCCAAGAACCGAATCAGCCCCAGCATTTT. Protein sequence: CASSQEPNQPQHF.

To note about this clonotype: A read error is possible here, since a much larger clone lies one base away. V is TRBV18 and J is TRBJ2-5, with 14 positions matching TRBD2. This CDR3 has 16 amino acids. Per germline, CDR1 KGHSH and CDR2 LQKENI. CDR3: CVSSPGLAGGQETQYF. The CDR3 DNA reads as TGTGTCAGCTCACCTGGACTAGCGGGGGGACAAGAGACCCAGTACTTC.

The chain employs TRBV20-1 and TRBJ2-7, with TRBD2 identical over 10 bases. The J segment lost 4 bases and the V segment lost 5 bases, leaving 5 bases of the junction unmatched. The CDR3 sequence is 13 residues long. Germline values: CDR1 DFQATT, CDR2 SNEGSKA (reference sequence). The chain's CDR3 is CSAVLAGVYEQYF. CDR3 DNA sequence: TGCAGTGCTGTCCTAGCGGGAGTATACGAGCAGTACTTC.

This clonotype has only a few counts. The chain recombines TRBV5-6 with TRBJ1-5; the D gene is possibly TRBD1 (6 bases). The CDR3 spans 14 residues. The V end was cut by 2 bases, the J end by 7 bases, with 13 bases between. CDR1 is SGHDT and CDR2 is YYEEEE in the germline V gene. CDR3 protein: CASSLGQIPQPQHF. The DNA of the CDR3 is TGTGCCAGCAGCTTAGGACAGATCCCGCAGCCCCAGCATTTT.

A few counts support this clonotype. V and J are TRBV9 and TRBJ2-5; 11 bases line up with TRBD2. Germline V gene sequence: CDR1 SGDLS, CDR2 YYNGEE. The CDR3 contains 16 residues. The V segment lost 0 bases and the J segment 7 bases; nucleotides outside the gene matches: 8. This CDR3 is CASSVEMTSGVGTQYF. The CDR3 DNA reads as TGTGCCAGCAGCGTAGAAATGACTAGCGGGGTGGGGACCCAGTACTTC. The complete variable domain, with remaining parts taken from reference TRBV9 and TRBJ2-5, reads DSGVTQTPKHLITATGQRVTLRCSPRSGDLSVYWYQQSLDQGLQFLIQYYNGEERAKGNILERFSAQQFPDLHSELNLSSLELGDSALYFCASSVEMTSGVGTQYFGPGTRLLVL.

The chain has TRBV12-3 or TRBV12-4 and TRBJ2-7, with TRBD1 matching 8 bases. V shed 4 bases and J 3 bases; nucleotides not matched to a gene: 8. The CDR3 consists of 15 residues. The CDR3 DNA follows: TGTGCCAGCAGTTCCTCAGGACAGGGTATCTACGAGCAGTACTTC. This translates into CASSSSGQGIYEQYF.

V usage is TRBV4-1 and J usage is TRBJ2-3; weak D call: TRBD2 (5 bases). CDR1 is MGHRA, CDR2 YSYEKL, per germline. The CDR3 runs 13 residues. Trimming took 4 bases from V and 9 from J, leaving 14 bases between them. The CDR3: CASSRTGTGTQYF. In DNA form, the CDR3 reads TGCGCCAGCAGCCGCACGGGAACCGGGACGCAGTATTTT.

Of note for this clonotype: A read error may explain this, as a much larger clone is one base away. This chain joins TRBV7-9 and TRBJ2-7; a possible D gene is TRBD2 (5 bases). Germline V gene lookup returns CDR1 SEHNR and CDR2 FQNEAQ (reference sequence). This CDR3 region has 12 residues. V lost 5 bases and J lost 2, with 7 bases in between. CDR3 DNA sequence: TGTGCCAGCAGCCAGGAGGCCTACGAGCAGTACTTC. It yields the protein CASSQEAYEQYF.

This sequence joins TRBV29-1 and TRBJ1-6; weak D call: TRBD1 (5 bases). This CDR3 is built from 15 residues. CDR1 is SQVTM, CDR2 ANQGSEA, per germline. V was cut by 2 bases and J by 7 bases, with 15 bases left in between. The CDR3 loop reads CSVEYGGEGNSPLHF. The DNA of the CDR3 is TGCAGCGTTGAATATGGCGGCGAGGGGAATTCACCCCTCCACTTT.

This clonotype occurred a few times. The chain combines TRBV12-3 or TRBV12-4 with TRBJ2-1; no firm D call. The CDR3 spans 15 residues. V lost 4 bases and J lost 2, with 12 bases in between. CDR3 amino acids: CASSSPWAAYNEQFF. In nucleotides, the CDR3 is TGTGCCAGCAGTTCCCCGTGGGCCGCCTACAATGAGCAGTTCTTC.

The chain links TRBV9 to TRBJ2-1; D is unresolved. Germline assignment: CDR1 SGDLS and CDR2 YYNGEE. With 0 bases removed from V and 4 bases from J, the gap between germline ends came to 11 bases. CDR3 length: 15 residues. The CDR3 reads CASSVGSPPYNEQFF. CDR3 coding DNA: TGTGCCAGCAGCGTAGGGTCCCCTCCATACAATGAGCAGTTCTTC.

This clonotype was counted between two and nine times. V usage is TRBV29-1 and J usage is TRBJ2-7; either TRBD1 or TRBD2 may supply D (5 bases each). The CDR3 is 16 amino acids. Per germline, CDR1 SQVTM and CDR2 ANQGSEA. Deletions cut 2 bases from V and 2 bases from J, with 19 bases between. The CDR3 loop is CSVEFRSGQGPYEQYF. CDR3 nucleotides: TGCAGCGTTGAATTCAGGTCGGGGCAGGGTCCCTACGAGCAGTACTTC.

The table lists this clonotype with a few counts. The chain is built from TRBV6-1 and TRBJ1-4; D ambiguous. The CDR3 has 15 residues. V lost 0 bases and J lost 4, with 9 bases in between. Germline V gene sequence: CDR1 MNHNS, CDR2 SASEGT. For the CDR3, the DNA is TGTGCCAGCAGTGAAGCCTCCCGGAATAATGAAAAACTGTTTTTT. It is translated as CASSEASRNNEKLFF.

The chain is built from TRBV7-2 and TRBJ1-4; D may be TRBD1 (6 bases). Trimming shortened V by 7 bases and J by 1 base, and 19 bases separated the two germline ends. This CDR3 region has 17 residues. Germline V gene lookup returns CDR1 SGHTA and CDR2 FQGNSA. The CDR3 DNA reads TGTGCCAGCATGGGGTCGGGGGACATTGGAACTAATGAAAAACTGTTTTTT. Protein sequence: CASMGSGDIGTNEKLFF.

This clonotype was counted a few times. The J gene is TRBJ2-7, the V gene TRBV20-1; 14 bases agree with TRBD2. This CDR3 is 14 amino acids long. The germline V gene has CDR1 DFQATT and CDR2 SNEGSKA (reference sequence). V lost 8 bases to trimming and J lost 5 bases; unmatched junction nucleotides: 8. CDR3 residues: CSPLTSGGAHEQYF. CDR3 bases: TGCAGTCCACTGACTAGCGGGGGGGCCCACGAGCAGTACTTC.